This T cell receptor beta chain stems from a study of blood T cell repertoires in COVID-19. About the study: Samples representing acute and convalescent COVID-19 were sourced from the United States, Italy and Spain. T cells, B-cell-depleted T cells, or PBMCs supplied cDNA or gDNA.

To note about this clone: Other DNA sequences in this sample translate to the same CDR3.

In the original workflow: It was from reference gene primer amplification that nucleated cell counts were estimated. The protocol was immunoSEQ multiplex PCR, while the TCRdb copy is restricted to in-frame clones and leaves out a portion. V, J and clone size are taken as reported in that table, and D and trimming were inferred from the DNA itself. Of about 110,000 clones listed, 71% are singletons. The length of the CDR3 is 11 residues. Trimming took 5 bases from V and 11 from J; bases not matched to a gene: 3. Germline lookup yields CDR1 MNHEY and CDR2 SVGAGI. Sequences were obtained from peripheral blood. This TCR came from a human donor with acute or convalescent COVID-19. The donor label of this sample is uncertain. The genes are TRBV6-5 and TRBJ1-1; TRBD1 matches 9 bases. As DNA, the CDR3 is TGTGCCAGCAGTAGACAGGGGGAGGCTTTCTTT. It specifies CASSRQGEAFF.